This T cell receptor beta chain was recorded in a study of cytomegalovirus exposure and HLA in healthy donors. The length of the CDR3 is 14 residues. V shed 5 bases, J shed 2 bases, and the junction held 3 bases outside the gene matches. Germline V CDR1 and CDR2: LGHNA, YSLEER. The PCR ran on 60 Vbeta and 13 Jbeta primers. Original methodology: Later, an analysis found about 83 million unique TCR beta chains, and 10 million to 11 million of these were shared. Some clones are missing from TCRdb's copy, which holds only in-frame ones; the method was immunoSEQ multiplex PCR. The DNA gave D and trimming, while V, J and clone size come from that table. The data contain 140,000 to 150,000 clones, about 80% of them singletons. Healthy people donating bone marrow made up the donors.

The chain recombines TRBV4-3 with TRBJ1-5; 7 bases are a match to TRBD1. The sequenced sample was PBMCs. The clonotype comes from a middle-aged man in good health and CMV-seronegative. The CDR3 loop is CASSDGQGNQPQHF. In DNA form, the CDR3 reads TGCGCCAGCAGCGATGGACAGGGCAATCAGCCCCAGCATTTT.